The entry below gives a single TCR beta chain sequence along with its context. Looked up from germline, CDR1 is SEHNR and CDR2 is FQNEAQ (reference sequence). This CDR3 contains 16 residues. The trim removed 2 bases at V and 8 bases at J, leaving 11 bases unmatched. This sample was included in a study of blood T cell repertoires in COVID-19. Study in general: T cells, B-cell-depleted T cells, or PBMCs provided the cDNA or gDNA that served as material.

This table comes from immunoSEQ multiplex PCR, and its TCRdb copy is limited to in-frame clones, with some not included. The sample consists of 200,000 to 250,000 clones, roughly 85% of them appearing once. The study drew participants aged about 18 to 89 years from some 23 US areas. Clinical history as reported by participants underpinned cohort assignment. The sequencing sample was made of PBMCs or T cells enriched from blood (not recorded which). This TCR was sampled from a woman aged 40 to 50 who had been exposed to COVID-19. The J gene is TRBJ1-4, the V gene TRBV7-9; 7 bases fit TRBD1. DNA for the CDR3: TGTGCCAGCAGCTTAATGGAAGGGGGCGCAGGGGAAAAACTGTTTTTT. Protein: CASSLMEGGAGEKLFF.